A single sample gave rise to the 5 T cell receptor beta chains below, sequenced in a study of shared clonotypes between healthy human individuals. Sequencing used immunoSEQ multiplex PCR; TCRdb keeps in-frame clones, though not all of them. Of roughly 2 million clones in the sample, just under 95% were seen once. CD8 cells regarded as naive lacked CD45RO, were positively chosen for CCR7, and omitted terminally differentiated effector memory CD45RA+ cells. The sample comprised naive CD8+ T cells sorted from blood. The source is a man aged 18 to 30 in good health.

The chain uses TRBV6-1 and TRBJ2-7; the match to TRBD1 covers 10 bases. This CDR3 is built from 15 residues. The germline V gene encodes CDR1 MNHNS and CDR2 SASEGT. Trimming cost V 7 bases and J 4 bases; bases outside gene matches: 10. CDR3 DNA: TGTGCCAGCACTAAAGGGACAGGGGATTTTTACGAGCAGTACTTC. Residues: CASTKGTGDFYEQYF.

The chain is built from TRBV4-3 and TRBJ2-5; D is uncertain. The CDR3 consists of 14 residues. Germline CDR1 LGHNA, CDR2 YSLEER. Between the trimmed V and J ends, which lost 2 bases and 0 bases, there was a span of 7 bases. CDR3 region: CASSQSPYQETQYF. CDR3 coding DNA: TGCGCCAGCAGCCAATCCCCATACCAAGAGACCCAGTACTTC.

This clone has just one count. The CDR3 DNA is TGTGCCATCAGTGTAGAGGCCACAGGGAGCTATGGCTACACCTTC. Translation gives CAISVEATGSYGYTF. This sequence joins TRBV10-3 and TRBJ1-2; tentative D call: TRBD1 (6 bases). Germline V lookup: CDR1 ENHRY, CDR2 SYGVKD. The CDR3 runs to 15 residues. The ends were cut back, 4 bases at V and 4 bases at J, with 16 bases in the middle.

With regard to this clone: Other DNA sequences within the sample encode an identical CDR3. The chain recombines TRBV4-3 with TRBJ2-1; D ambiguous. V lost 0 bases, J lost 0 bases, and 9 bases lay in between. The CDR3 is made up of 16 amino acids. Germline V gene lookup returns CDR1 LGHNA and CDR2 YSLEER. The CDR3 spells CASSQDFISSYNEQFF. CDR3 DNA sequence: TGCGCCAGCAGCCAAGATTTTATAAGCTCCTACAATGAGCAGTTCTTC.

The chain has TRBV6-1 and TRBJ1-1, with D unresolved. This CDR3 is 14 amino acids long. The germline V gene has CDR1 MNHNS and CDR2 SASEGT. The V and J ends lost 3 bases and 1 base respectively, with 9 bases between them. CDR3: CASSDRGRNTEAFF. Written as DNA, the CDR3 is TGTGCCAGCAGTGACCGGGGAAGGAACACTGAAGCTTTCTTT.